The 31 T cell receptor beta chains below come from one sample, sequenced in a study of T cell responses to AZD1222 COVID-19 vaccine. The repertoire was sequenced with immunoSEQ multiplex PCR; TCRdb's copy has only in-frame clones and lacks some. Of more than 120,000 clones in the sample, approximately 87% were seen once. The sequencing used peripheral blood, collected 28 days after the second AZD1222 dose. The source of these receptors is an adult who received the AZD1222 COVID-19 vaccine.

The J gene is TRBJ2-7, the V gene TRBV30, with 11 bases lining up with TRBD1. The CDR3 loop spans 17 amino acids. Germline values: CDR1 GTSNPN, CDR2 SVGIG (reference sequence). Trimming at V came to 4 bases and at J to 7 bases, leaving 18 bases not matched to a gene. The CDR3 loop reads CAWKSTRDRGTTREQYF. In DNA form, the CDR3 reads TGTGCCTGGAAGTCGACCCGGGACAGGGGGACCACTAGGGAGCAGTACTTC.

The CDR3 bases are TGTGCCAGCAGCCCCAGCGCTTATAGCAATCAGCCCCAGCATTTT. It translates to CASSPSAYSNQPQHF. This chain uses TRBV9 with TRBJ1-5; D is unresolved. Between the trimmed V and J ends, which lost 4 bases and 0 bases, there was a span of 11 bases. CDR1 is SGDLS, CDR2 YYNGEE, per germline. This CDR3 is built from 15 residues. Full variable domain (remainder filled in from reference TRBV9 and TRBJ1-5): DSGVTQTPKHLITATGQRVTLRCSPRSGDLSVYWYQQSLDQGLQFLIQYYNGEERAKGNILERFSAQQFPDLHSELNLSSLELGDSALYFCASSPSAYSNQPQHFGDGTRLSIL.

The rearrangement links TRBV10-3 to TRBJ2-1; D ambiguous. Per the germline V gene, CDR1 is ENHRY and CDR2 is SYGVKD. V shed 10 bases and J shed 0 bases, with 16 bases lying between them. The CDR3 is 15 residues long. Written as DNA, the CDR3 is TGTGCCAGTAACAGCCCACATAGCTCCTACAATGAGCAGTTCTTC. Its translation: CASNSPHSSYNEQFF.

The chain couples TRBV6-5 to TRBJ2-1; TRBD2 aligns across 8 bases. The junction had 15 bases not matched to a gene; V was cut back by 11 bases and J by 6 bases. CDR3 length equals 15 residues. The germline V gene has CDR1 MNHEY and CDR2 SVGAGI. CDR3 bases: TGTGCCTTAACTAAAGCGGGGGCCGGTAGCAATGAGCAGTTCTTC. It is translated as CALTKAGAGSNEQFF.

The chain uses TRBV30 and TRBJ1-4; D call uncertain. This CDR3 has 13 amino acids. Per the germline V gene, CDR1 is GTSNPN and CDR2 is SVGIG (reference sequence). Trimming shortened V by 0 bases and J by 8 bases, and 10 bases separated the two germline ends. The CDR3 loop reads CAWSVIDQEKLFF. As DNA, the CDR3 is TGTGCCTGGAGTGTTATTGATCAGGAAAAACTGTTTTTT. Full variable domain (outside the CDR3, taken from reference TRBV30 and TRBJ1-4): SQTIHQWPATLVQPVGSPLSLECTVEGTSNPNLYWYRQAAGRGLQLLFYSVGIGQISSEVPQNLSASRPQDRQFILSSKKLLLSDSGFYLCAWSVIDQEKLFFGSGTQLSVL.

This chain connects TRBV7-6 to TRBJ1-1; D gene uncertain. Germline V CDR1 and CDR2: SGHVS, FNYEAQ. Trimming stripped 1 base from V and 1 base from J, with 10 bases between. The CDR3 totals 15 residues. The CDR3 DNA reads TGTGCCAGCAGCTTAGTTAGTCTTGAGAACACTGAAGCTTTCTTT. Translation: CASSLVSLENTEAFF.

The CDR3 sequence is CAMSGGLGETQYF. The CDR3 DNA is TGTGCCATGTCGGGAGGGCTGGGGGAGACCCAGTACTTC. This rearrangement joins TRBV10-3 to TRBJ2-5, with 8 bases matching TRBD2. V lost 9 bases and J lost 5; bases outside the gene matches: 8. The CDR3 contains 13 residues. CDR1 is ENHRY and CDR2 is SYGVKD in the germline V gene.

V and J are TRBV11-2 and TRBJ2-1; D unresolved. The germline V gene has CDR1 SGHAT and CDR2 FQNNGV. This CDR3 is built from 15 residues. V lost 5 bases, J lost 0 bases, and 11 bases lay in between. The CDR3 sequence: CASSPYGSSYNEQFF. The CDR3 DNA sequence: TGTGCCAGCAGCCCCTACGGAAGCTCCTACAATGAGCAGTTCTTC.

This clone was picked up one time. The CDR3, as DNA: TGTGCCAGCAGTCCCCGCGCGACAGGACAAGAGACCCAGTACTTC. This codes for CASSPRATGQETQYF. V gene TRBV6-5 combines with J gene TRBJ2-5; weak D call: TRBD1 (6 bases). Trimming stripped 5 bases from V and 2 bases from J, with 15 bases between. Germline assignment: CDR1 MNHEY and CDR2 SVGAGI. The CDR3 runs to 15 residues.

This clone was seen just once. This chain connects TRBV6-5 to TRBJ2-7; D possibly matches TRBD1 or TRBD2 (5 bases each). The V gene's germline CDR1 is MNHEY and CDR2 SVGAGI. The CDR3 length is 15 residues. Trimming took off 2 bases at V and 2 bases at J, with 13 bases between the two ends. The CDR3 region has the DNA TGTGCCAGCAGTTACGGGGCGGGTCCCACCTACGAGCAGTACTTC. It translates to CASSYGAGPTYEQYF.

CDR3 in DNA: TGTGCCACCAGCACCGGAAATTCCGGCGACGAGCAGTACTTC. Translated: CATSTGNSGDEQYF. The chain is built from TRBV15 and TRBJ2-7; D is unclear. V was shortened by 4 bases and J by 5 bases, with 15 bases between the two germline ends. CDR3 length: 14 residues. CDR1 and CDR2 (germline): LNHNV, YYDKDF (reference sequence).

The chain uses TRBV21-1 and TRBJ2-1. TRBV21-1 is a known pseudogene. The CDR3 contains 15 residues. In nucleotides, the CDR3 is TGTGCCAGCAGCAAGGGAACCGATATCAACAATGAGCAGTTCTTC. This gives the protein CASSKGTDINNEQFF.

V gene TRBV7-8 combines with J gene TRBJ2-1, with no clear D. Between the trimmed V and J ends, which lost 0 bases and 6 bases, there was a span of 12 bases. The CDR3 is made up of 15 amino acids. The germline V gene has CDR1 SGHVS and CDR2 FQNEAQ. The CDR3 spells CASSLALASPNEQFF. The CDR3 coding sequence is TGTGCCAGCAGCTTAGCGTTGGCTTCCCCCAATGAGCAGTTCTTC.

The chain joins TRBV7-7 to TRBJ1-5; 8 nucleotides line up with TRBD1. There are 20 residues in the CDR3. In germline, CDR1 is SSHAT, CDR2 FNYEAQ (reference sequence). V dropped 4 bases and J dropped 3; count of bases not matched to a gene: 20. CDR3 in DNA: TGTGCCAGCAGCTATCCAGAGCAGGGGGCGTCTCGGTCCGTCAATCAGCCCCAGCATTTT. Translated: CASSYPEQGASRSVNQPQHF.

The chain couples TRBV2 to TRBJ1-6; no clear D gene. Germline CDR1 SNHLY, CDR2 FYNNEI. CDR3 length: 15 amino acids. V was pared by 2 bases and J by 9 bases, with 14 bases between. CDR3 sequence: CASSEFFQKGSPLHF. The CDR3 DNA reads as TGTGCCAGCAGTGAATTTTTTCAAAAAGGTTCACCCCTCCACTTT.

The gene calls are TRBV30 and TRBJ2-5; weak D call: TRBD2 (5 bases). This CDR3 has 13 amino acids. Germline V CDR1 and CDR2: GTSNPN, SVGIG (reference sequence). Trimming took 4 bases from V and 5 from J, leaving 14 bases between them. The CDR3 DNA follows: TGTGCCTGGATGAAGAAAGCGGTGGAGACCCAGTACTTC. It is translated as CAWMKKAVETQYF.

On this clone itself: Other DNA sequences in the same sample also yield this CDR3. The rearrangement uses TRBV28 and TRBJ1-6, with 9 nucleotides matching TRBD1. J lost 6 bases, V lost 6 bases, and 3 bases had no gene match. CDR3 length: 14 residues. Germline-derived CDR1 and CDR2 are MDHEN and SYDVKM. This CDR3 reads CASSLTGGNSPLHF. The DNA of the CDR3 is TGTGCCAGCAGCCTGACAGGGGGTAATTCACCCCTCCACTTT.

The chain uses TRBV28 and TRBJ1-5, with 11 nucleotides matching TRBD1. This CDR3 comprises 15 residues. From germline, CDR1 is MDHEN and CDR2 SYDVKM. The J segment lost 7 bases and the V segment lost 7 bases, leaving 9 bases of the junction unmatched. The CDR3 sequence: CASTLRDRGWQPQHF. The CDR3 DNA follows: TGTGCCAGCACCCTCCGGGACAGGGGGTGGCAGCCCCAGCATTTT.

V usage is TRBV7-2 and J usage is TRBJ1-2; 8 bases agree with TRBD1. CDR1 and CDR2 from the germline V gene are SGHTA and FQGNSA. This CDR3 comprises 14 residues. The J segment lost 7 bases and the V segment lost 5 bases, leaving 9 bases of the junction unmatched. This CDR3 is CASSPSGGASGYTF. The CDR3 DNA is TGTGCCAGCAGCCCCTCAGGGGGCGCAAGTGGCTACACCTTC.

Note on this clone: Additional DNA sequences in this sample encode the identical CDR3. The chain is built from TRBV15 and TRBJ1-5, with D tentatively TRBD1 (6 bases). Germline V gives CDR1 LNHNV, CDR2 YYDKDF (reference sequence). The CDR3 runs to 15 residues. Trimming pared 5 bases from V and 0 bases from J, leaving 11 bases between. The CDR3 reads CATSRYRASNQPQHF. CDR3 sequence (DNA): TGTGCCACCAGCCGCTACAGGGCTAGCAATCAGCCCCAGCATTTT. Variable domain in full (rest from reference TRBV15 and TRBJ1-5): DAMVIQNPRYQVTQFGKPVTLSCSQTLNHNVMYWYQQKSSQAPKLLFHYYDKDFNNEADTPDNFQSRRPNTSFCFLDIRSPGLGDTAMYLCATSRYRASNQPQHFGDGTRLSIL.

The chain links TRBV14 to TRBJ1-2; the D is unclear. V was trimmed by 2 bases and J by 4 bases, leaving 8 bases between them. CDR3 size: 13 residues. Germline loops: CDR1 SGHDN, CDR2 FVKESK. CDR3 DNA sequence: TGTGCCAGCAGCCAACTGCCGGGCTATGGCTACACCTTC. Translation: CASSQLPGYGYTF.

The chain links TRBV2 to TRBJ2-7; maybe TRBD2 (6 bases). The CDR3 spans 15 residues. CDR1 and CDR2 from the germline V gene are SNHLY and FYNNEI. The germline V and J ends were trimmed by 5 bases and 4 bases, with 18 bases remaining between them. The CDR3 here is CASSISGTGSYEQYV. The CDR3 DNA reads TGTGCCAGCAGTATCTCCGGGACTGGAAGTTACGAGCAGTACGTC.

The rearrangement uses TRBV19 and TRBJ1-1; D call uncertain. The V end was cut by 6 bases, the J end by 1 base, with 9 bases between. CDR3 size: 13 residues. From germline, CDR1 is LNHDA and CDR2 SQIVND (reference sequence). CDR3 residues: CASRTQENTEAFF. CDR3 nucleotides: TGTGCCAGTAGGACGCAGGAGAACACTGAAGCTTTCTTT.

A word on this clone: The same CDR3 arises from other DNA sequences in this sample as well. This sequence joins TRBV27 and TRBJ1-5; no reliable D call. Trimming removed 5 bases at V and 1 base at J, with 12 bases between. Germline V gene sequence: CDR1 MNHEY, CDR2 SMNVEV (reference sequence). The CDR3 contains 15 residues. The CDR3 coding sequence is TGTGCCAGCAGTCCGTGGACGGACAGCAATCAGCCCCAGCATTTT. Protein: CASSPWTDSNQPQHF.

The rearrangement joins TRBV5-1 to TRBJ2-7; 7 bases match TRBD1. In germline, CDR1 is SGHRS, CDR2 YFSETQ. The CDR3 is 16 residues long. J gave up 3 bases and V 4 bases, and 13 bases lay outside the gene matches. The CDR3 coding sequence is TGCGCCAGCAGCCCTAAAGGGGGACAGCTTCTCTACGAGCAGTACGTC. This translates into CASSPKGGQLLYEQYV.

This clone occurred a few times. V and J are TRBV30 and TRBJ2-5; possible D gene TRBD2, 5 bases. Looked up from germline, CDR1 is GTSNPN and CDR2 is SVGIG (reference sequence). The CDR3 extends over 14 amino acids. Trimming took off 0 bases at V and 5 bases at J, with 13 bases between the two ends. DNA for the CDR3: TGTGCCTGGAGTGTACCGGGGATTATGGAGACCCAGTACTTC. Translating gives CAWSVPGIMETQYF. Looking up the rest from reference TRBV30 and TRBJ2-5 gives the full variable domain: SQTIHQWPATLVQPVGSPLSLECTVEGTSNPNLYWYRQAAGRGLQLLFYSVGIGQISSEVPQNLSASRPQDRQFILSSKKLLLSDSGFYLCAWSVPGIMETQYFGPGTRLLVL.

This clone has only a few counts. This rearrangement joins TRBV28 to TRBJ1-3; TRBD1 matches at 10 bases. Germline CDR1 and CDR2: MDHEN and SYDVKM. The CDR3 is made up of 16 amino acids. V was pared by 5 bases and J by 4 bases, with 8 bases of the junction left unmatched. The chain's CDR3 is CASSPSGTGEGNTIYF. Here the CDR3 DNA reads TGTGCCAGCAGTCCCTCCGGGACAGGGGAAGGAAACACCATATATTTT.

The chain links TRBV5-4 to TRBJ2-3, with a tentative D call TRBD2 (6 bases). The CDR3 runs to 15 residues. The V gene's germline CDR1 is SGHNT and CDR2 YYREEE (reference sequence). V dropped 1 base and J dropped 5 bases, with 14 bases sitting between them. The CDR3 bases are TGTGCCAGCAGCTTGAGGCTAGCCGGGGGAGATACGCAGTATTTT. Amino acid sequence: CASSLRLAGGDTQYF.

This chain joins TRBV3-1 (or the pseudogene TRBV3-2) and TRBJ1-2, with D tentatively TRBD1 (6 bases). This CDR3 has 15 amino acids. Trimming removed 0 bases at V and 4 bases at J, with 12 bases between. Germline V CDR1 and CDR2: LGHDT, YNNKEL (reference sequence). The CDR3 DNA is TGTGCCAGCAGCCAAGATGTGGGGGCGGGCTATGGCTACACCTTC. Amino acids: CASSQDVGAGYGYTF.

This chain's CDR3 is CASSPAGGAVHTEAFF. CDR3 nucleotide sequence: TGTGCCAGCAGCCCAGCGGGGGGCGCGGTTCACACTGAAGCTTTCTTT. The V and J genes are TRBV7-3 and TRBJ1-1; tentative D call: TRBD1 (6 bases). Germline loops: CDR1 SGHTA, CDR2 FQGTGA. V lost 5 bases to trimming and J lost 3 bases, with 19 bases between them. This CDR3 contains 16 residues.

V gene TRBV10-3 combines with J gene TRBJ2-2, with D maybe TRBD1 (5 bases). CDR1 and CDR2 (germline): ENHRY, SYGVKD. Trimming took 4 bases from V and 0 from J, leaving 9 bases between them. The CDR3 consists of 15 residues. Here the CDR3 DNA reads TGTGCCATCAGTGTAGGGGAAGCGAACACCGGGGAGCTGTTTTTT. This gives the protein CAISVGEANTGELFF.